The 32 T cell receptor beta chains in this list originate from one sample, sequenced in a study of blood T cells in healthy people across ages. With a J-beta primer mix and a sample-barcoded 5' primer, a second PCR ran roughly 6 to 12 cycles. Each CDR3 protein is one row after TCRdb ran MiXCR on the 5' RACE reads. This sample has over 700,000 distinct CDR3 sequences; approximately 25% occur once, and the top ten carry 8% to 10%. These records were also assigned to another study, of T cells of mothers and their children.

The sequenced material came from blood. Source of these receptors: a boy aged 10-17 years in good health.

The gene calls are TRBV29-1 and TRBJ1-6, with 7 bases matching TRBD1. CDR3 size: 13 residues. Per germline, CDR1 SQVTM and CDR2 ANQGSEA. V lost 4 bases and J lost 7; bases outside the gene matches: 4. The chain's CDR3 is CSVGLTGNSPLHF. CDR3 coding DNA: TGCAGCGTTGGCTTGACAGGGAATTCACCCCTCCACTTT.

This clonotype has just a few counts. This chain joins TRBV7-9 and TRBJ2-5, with a weak D call TRBD2 (6 bases). The CDR3 is made up of 13 amino acids. CDR1 is SEHNR, CDR2 FQNEAQ, per germline (reference sequence). V gave up 5 bases and J gave up 2 bases, with 9 bases separating them. The CDR3 DNA reads as TGTGCCAGCAGCGGGACTCATCAAGAGACCCAGTACTTC. This codes for CASSGTHQETQYF.

The gene calls are TRBV12-5 and TRBJ2-5, with a possible D match to TRBD1 (5 bases). Germline CDR1 LGHNT, CDR2 FRNRAP. With 4 bases removed from V and 3 bases from J, the gap between germline ends came to 18 bases. The CDR3 is made up of 16 amino acids. CDR3 sequence: CASGSPPNRRKETQYF. Written as DNA, the CDR3 is TGTGCTAGTGGTTCACCCCCGAACAGGCGAAAAGAGACCCAGTACTTC.

The chain combines TRBV13 with TRBJ2-6; 10 nucleotides align to TRBD1. The CDR3 consists of 22 residues. V gave up 4 bases and J gave up 2 bases; unmatched junction bases: 20. CDR1 and CDR2 from the germline V gene are PRHDT and FYEKMQ (reference sequence). CDR3 protein: CASSSYPGQGPDHPTGANVLTF. CDR3 nucleotide sequence: TGTGCCAGCAGCTCCTATCCGGGACAGGGGCCCGATCACCCTACTGGGGCCAACGTCCTGACTTTC.

This clonotype was recorded many times. The V call is TRBV7-2, the J call TRBJ1-1, with 7 nucleotides matching TRBD1. The V gene end was trimmed by 5 bases and the J gene end by 5 bases; junction bases not matched to a gene: 5. The CDR3 is 13 residues long. Per the germline V gene, CDR1 is SGHTA and CDR2 is FQGNSA. CDR3 sequence (DNA): TGTGCCAGCAGCCAGGGGGTTCGAACTGAAGCTTTCTTT. As protein: CASSQGVRTEAFF.

For this clonotype: This sequence may be a read error, since a much larger clone differs from it by one base. This sequence joins TRBV3-1 and TRBJ2-1; no clear D gene. Judging by the DNA end, TRBJ2-7 fits better; the J call may be wrong. Germline CDR1 is LGHDT and CDR2 is YNNKEL (reference sequence). This CDR3 has 11 residues. The CDR3 protein is CASSQENEQYF. The DNA of the CDR3 is TGTGCCAGCAGCCAAGAAAACGAGCAGTACTTC.

This clonotype showed up just a few times. The rearrangement joins TRBV18 to TRBJ2-3, with D unclear. Germline loops: CDR1 KGHSH, CDR2 LQKENI. V lost 3 bases and J 4 bases, leaving 11 bases between the germline ends. This CDR3 region has 14 residues. Here the CDR3 reads CASSPSFGSDTQYF. The CDR3 coding sequence is TGTGCCAGCTCACCCAGCTTCGGCTCAGATACGCAGTATTTT.

V and J are TRBV2 and TRBJ2-1; D not certain. Between the trimmed V and J ends, which lost 4 bases and 4 bases, there was a span of 17 bases. The CDR3 has 16 residues. Germline V CDR1 and CDR2: SNHLY, FYNNEI. CDR3 sequence: CASSVSSYNPYNEQFF. CDR3 DNA sequence: TGTGCCAGCAGTGTTAGCTCCTATAACCCTTACAATGAGCAGTTCTTC.

This clonotype has more than one count but fewer than ten. The rearrangement links TRBV28 to TRBJ2-5, with 7 bases lining up with TRBD1. TRBJ2-7 explains the end of the DNA better; the J call may be wrong. The V gene's germline CDR1 is MDHEN and CDR2 SYDVKM. The CDR3 length is 14 residues. The CDR3 protein is CASSTGTVSNEQYF. In DNA form, the CDR3 reads TGTGCCAGCAGCACCGGGACAGTCTCGAACGAGCAGTACTTC.

This clonotype was recorded at least ten times. The rearrangement links TRBV27 to TRBJ1-3; D call uncertain. The CDR3 is 13 residues long. V was trimmed by 8 bases and J by 4 bases, leaving 12 bases between them. Germline CDR1 MNHEY, CDR2 SMNVEV (reference sequence). As DNA, the CDR3 is TGTGCCAGCTCTTCATCTGGGGGAAACACCATATATTTT. Encoded protein: CASSSSGGNTIYF.

This clonotype was detected only a few times. V is TRBV5-6 and J is TRBJ1-1; D remains ambiguous. The CDR3 length is 15 residues. V lost 0 bases and J 3 bases, leaving 12 bases between the germline ends. Germline CDR1 SGHDT, CDR2 YYEEEE. CDR3 DNA: TGTGCCAGCAGCTTGGTGCGATTCGGGGACACTGAAGCTTTCTTT. Amino acids: CASSLVRFGDTEAFF.

This clonotype was observed a handful of times. The chain recombines TRBV3-1 with TRBJ2-3; 11 bases are a match to TRBD2. Germline CDR1 reads LGHDT; CDR2 reads YNNKEL (reference sequence). CDR3 length: 16 amino acids. Trimming removed 4 bases from V and 5 bases from J; junction bases left unmatched: 8. The CDR3 loop reads CASSPLSGGAGDTQYF. The CDR3 nucleotides are TGTGCCAGCAGCCCCCTTAGCGGGGGGGCTGGAGATACGCAGTATTTT.

The gene calls are TRBV11-2 and TRBJ2-5, with no clear D. The DNA end is a closer match to TRBJ2-1, so the J assignment may be wrong. The CDR3 has 13 amino acids. Germline V CDR1 and CDR2: SGHAT, FQNNGV. CDR3 residues: CASSVFSGNEQFF. The CDR3 bases are TGTGCCAGCAGCGTGTTCAGTGGCAATGAGCAGTTCTTC.

The chain uses TRBV2 and TRBJ1-2, with D possibly being TRBD1 (5 bases). The CDR3 covers 14 residues. V was clipped by 10 bases and J by 6 bases, with 21 bases between them. Germline CDR1 and CDR2: SNHLY and FYNNEI. CDR3 protein: CATYSQGGWHGYTF. CDR3 DNA: TGTGCCACCTATTCCCAGGGCGGGTGGCATGGCTACACCTTC. Drawing the rest from reference TRBV2 and TRBJ1-2, the complete variable domain is EPEVTQTPSHQVTQMGQEVILRCVPISNHLYFYWYRQILGQKVEFLVSFYNNEISEKSEIFDDQFSVERPDGSNFTLKIRSTKLEDSAMYFCATYSQGGWHGYTFGSGTRLTVV.

This clonotype was observed a few times. The chain links TRBV12-3 or TRBV12-4 to TRBJ2-1; perhaps TRBD1 as D (5 bases). The J call may be faulty, since TRBJ2-7 better matches the DNA end. The CDR3 loop spans 14 amino acids. CDR3 region: CASSFSRGMDEQYF. Here the CDR3 DNA reads TGTGCCAGCAGTTTTAGTAGGGGAATGGACGAGCAGTACTTC.

This clonotype was seen only a few times. This chain connects TRBV29-1 to TRBJ1-2, with 12 bases aligning to TRBD1. V lost 6 bases, J lost 6 bases, and 11 bases stayed unmatched. The CDR3 extends over 15 amino acids. The germline CDR1 and CDR2 sequences are SQVTM and ANQGSEA. CDR3 sequence reads: CSVTIPGQGADGYTF. The CDR3 DNA reads as TGCAGCGTCACGATACCGGGACAGGGGGCGGATGGCTACACCTTC. Drawing the rest from reference TRBV29-1 and TRBJ1-2, the complete variable domain is SAVISQKPSRDICQRGTSLTIQCQVDSQVTMMFWYRQQPGQSLTLIATANQGSEATYESGFVIDKFPISRPNLTFSTLTVSNMSPEDSSIYLCSVTIPGQGADGYTFGSGTRLTVV.

This clonotype was observed a few times. The V and J genes are TRBV15 and TRBJ2-3, with TRBD1 matching over 10 bases. Germline V gene data show CDR1 as LNHNV and CDR2 as YYDKDF (reference sequence). CDR3 length: 17 amino acids. V lost 6 bases, J lost 2 bases, and 11 bases stayed unmatched. The CDR3, as DNA: TGTGCCACCAGTACGGGGGGGGGACAGGGGTTCACAGATACGCAGTATTTT. As protein: CATSTGGGQGFTDTQYF. The full variable domain, its missing parts supplied by reference TRBV15 and TRBJ2-3, is DAMVIQNPRYQVTQFGKPVTLSCSQTLNHNVMYWYQQKSSQAPKLLFHYYDKDFNNEADTPDNFQSRRPNTSFCFLDIRSPGLGDTAMYLCATSTGGGQGFTDTQYFGPGTRLTVL.

This clonotype was picked up many times. This chain uses TRBV28 with TRBJ2-5; no clear D gene. V was pared by 3 bases and J by 4 bases, with 3 bases between. Germline assignment: CDR1 MDHEN and CDR2 SYDVKM. The CDR3 consists of 11 residues. The CDR3 reads CASSFVETQYF. In nucleotides, the CDR3 is TGTGCCAGCAGTTTTGTAGAGACCCAGTACTTC.

As DNA, the CDR3 is TGTGCCAGCAGTTTGGGCGTGTTGGATTCACCCCTCCACTTT. Translating it yields CASSLGVLDSPLHF. The V and J genes are TRBV27 and TRBJ1-6, with D uncertain. V was cut by 3 bases and J by 8 bases, with 11 bases left in between. Germline-derived CDR1 and CDR2 are MNHEY and SMNVEV (reference sequence). The CDR3 sequence is 14 residues long.

The V and J genes are TRBV20-1 and TRBJ2-3, with 8 bases that match TRBD2. Germline trimming cut 0 bases from V and 0 bases from J; bases unmatched to any gene: 5. The length of the CDR3 is 16 residues. Per germline, CDR1 DFQATT and CDR2 SNEGSKA (reference sequence). Here the CDR3 reads CSARDREGTSTDTQYF. The CDR3 DNA reads as TGCAGTGCTAGAGATCGGGAGGGGACTAGCACAGATACGCAGTATTTT.

This clonotype was counted many times. In nucleotides, the CDR3 is TGCGCCAGCACGGCTACTATCAACTATGAGGATGGCTACACCTTC. Protein product: CASTATINYEDGYTF. V and J are TRBV4-1 and TRBJ1-2, with no clear D. V shed 7 bases and J shed 6 bases, with 21 bases lying between them. CDR1 is MGHRA, CDR2 YSYEKL, per germline. The CDR3 runs to 15 residues.

V usage is TRBV6-6 and J usage is TRBJ2-3; D is possibly TRBD1 or TRBD2 (6 bases each). Per germline, CDR1 MNHNY and CDR2 SVGAGI (reference sequence). This CDR3 is built from 18 residues. Trimming cost V 0 bases and J 7 bases, with 23 bases left between them. The CDR3 region is CASSYSAPPKGGGNTQYF. The CDR3 nucleotides read TGTGCCAGCAGTTACTCTGCGCCCCCCAAGGGGGGAGGTAATACGCAGTATTTT.

The V and J genes are TRBV29-1 and TRBJ2-2, with D hard to call. Germline CDR1 and CDR2: SQVTM and ANQGSEA. Trimming took 4 bases from V and 7 from J, leaving 13 bases between them. This CDR3 is built from 13 residues. The CDR3 sequence is CSVVSPRFGELFF. The CDR3, as DNA: TGCAGCGTTGTCTCACCGAGGTTCGGGGAGCTGTTTTTT.

This clonotype has just a few counts. The J gene is TRBJ2-5, the V gene TRBV18; D is possibly TRBD1 or TRBD2 (6 bases each). Trimming took 0 bases from V and 5 from J, leaving 16 bases between them. This CDR3 contains 16 residues. Germline V lookup: CDR1 KGHSH, CDR2 LQKENI. The CDR3 DNA reads as TGTGCCAGCTCACCACCAGTGTCAGGGGAGGTGGAGACCCAGTACTTC. Encoded protein: CASSPPVSGEVETQYF.

This clonotype has more than one count but fewer than ten. The chain couples TRBV5-1 to TRBJ1-1; 10 nucleotides line up with TRBD1. The germline gives CDR1 SGHRS, CDR2 YFSETQ. The CDR3 has 14 residues. Trimming took 3 bases from V and 5 from J; bases not matched to a gene: 4. CDR3 sequence: CASSSGQGRTEAFF. For the CDR3, the DNA is TGCGCCAGCAGCTCGGGACAGGGGCGGACTGAAGCTTTCTTT. The full variable domain, with the rest looked up from reference TRBV5-1 and TRBJ1-1, is KAGVTQTPRYLIKTRGQQVTLSCSPISGHRSVSWYQQTPGQGLQFLFEYFSETQRNKGNFPGRFSGRQFSNSRSEMNVSTLELGDSALYLCASSSGQGRTEAFFGQGTRLTVV.

Only a few counts were recorded for this clonotype. This sequence joins TRBV6-2 or TRBV6-3 and TRBJ2-2, with D possibly TRBD2 on 6 matching bases. From germline, CDR1 is MNHEY and CDR2 SVGEGT. The V end was cut by 0 bases, the J end by 1 base, with 12 bases between. The CDR3 totals 17 residues. The CDR3 region is CASSYSTGTLNTGELFF. The DNA of the CDR3 is TGTGCCAGCAGTTACTCAACCGGGACTTTGAACACCGGGGAGCTGTTTTTT.

The chain employs TRBV4-1 and TRBJ2-3; tentatively, D is TRBD1 (5 bases). The CDR3 totals 15 residues. Trimming cost V 0 bases and J 2 bases, with 9 bases left between them. Germline loops: CDR1 MGHRA, CDR2 YSYEKL. The CDR3 spells CASSQEGLTTDTQYF. CDR3 in DNA: TGCGCCAGCAGCCAAGAGGGGCTGACCACAGATACGCAGTATTTT.

The chain links TRBV12-3 or TRBV12-4 to TRBJ1-4; D ambiguous. The CDR3 sequence is 16 residues long. Trimming cost V 3 bases and J 6 bases, with 17 bases left between them. As DNA, the CDR3 is TGTGCCAGCAGTTTTATCCCGGCCAGCCATTATGAAAAACTGTTTTTT. It specifies CASSFIPASHYEKLFF.

The sample holds a few counts of this clonotype. V is TRBV2 and J is TRBJ2-5, with TRBD2 matching over 8 bases. This CDR3 comprises 15 residues. J was trimmed by 1 base and V by 8 bases; bases with no gene match: 9. Germline V gene lookup returns CDR1 SNHLY and CDR2 FYNNEI. CDR3: CASHKPAGAQETQYF. CDR3 DNA sequence: TGTGCCAGCCATAAGCCAGCGGGAGCCCAAGAGACCCAGTACTTC.

The genes are TRBV9 and TRBJ2-1; the match to TRBD2 covers 7 bases. Germline CDR1 and CDR2: SGDLS and YYNGEE. The CDR3 runs 14 residues. J lost 6 bases, V lost 3 bases, and 6 bases had no gene match. As DNA, the CDR3 is TGTGCCAGCAGCGACCATCCGGGGGGCAATGAGCAGTTCTTC. This gives the protein CASSDHPGGNEQFF.

This clonotype was recorded at least ten times. The CDR3 region has the DNA TGTGCCAGCAGCCCCCGGGACCGATACTACGAGCAGTACTTC. Translated: CASSPRDRYYEQYF. The genes are TRBV7-9 and TRBJ2-7; the D gene could be TRBD1 or TRBD2 (5 bases each). The ends were cut back, 5 bases at V and 3 bases at J, with 14 bases in the middle. The CDR3 loop spans 14 amino acids. Germline CDR1 and CDR2: SEHNR and FQNEAQ (reference sequence).

This clonotype has only a few counts. This chain links TRBV6-6 with TRBJ2-4; D may correspond to TRBD1 or TRBD2 (7 bases each). This CDR3 has 15 residues. Germline CDR1 MNHNY, CDR2 SVGAGI (reference sequence). Trimming shortened V by 8 bases and J by 4 bases, and 18 bases separated the two germline ends. The CDR3 sequence is CASEQRDRPKNIQYF. The CDR3 nucleotides are TGTGCCAGCGAGCAGCGGGACAGACCAAAAAACATTCAGTACTTC.